This T cell receptor (beta chain) comes out of a study of shared clonotypes between healthy human individuals. The study's findings and limits: Sequencing depth was expected to influence donor clonotype sharing.

The CDR3 totals 16 residues. Trimming left V 0 bases short and J 2 bases short, with 11 bases between. Germline CDR1 is LGHNA and CDR2 is YNFKEQ. With regard to this clone: The target antigen is unknown. Other DNA variants within this sample encode the same CDR3.

Samples underwent the assay at deep level. The repertoire was sequenced with immunoSEQ multiplex PCR; TCRdb's copy has only in-frame clones and lacks some. The table lists 450,000 to 500,000 clones, roughly 80% of them singletons. Healthy and HIV-negative, the adult donors had no recent acute infections or vaccinations. Genomic DNA came from 85 million to 95 million PBMCs in unsorted samples. This chain uses TRBV4-2 with TRBJ2-1; unclear D gene. This receptor was taken from a woman in her forties in good health. Some clones in this sample may be carry-over from other donors' samples. Sequencing was carried out using PBMCs. The CDR3 coding sequence is TGTGCCAGCAGCCAAGATGCCGGAGAGCCCTACAATGAGCAGTTCTTC. This gives the protein CASSQDAGEPYNEQFF.